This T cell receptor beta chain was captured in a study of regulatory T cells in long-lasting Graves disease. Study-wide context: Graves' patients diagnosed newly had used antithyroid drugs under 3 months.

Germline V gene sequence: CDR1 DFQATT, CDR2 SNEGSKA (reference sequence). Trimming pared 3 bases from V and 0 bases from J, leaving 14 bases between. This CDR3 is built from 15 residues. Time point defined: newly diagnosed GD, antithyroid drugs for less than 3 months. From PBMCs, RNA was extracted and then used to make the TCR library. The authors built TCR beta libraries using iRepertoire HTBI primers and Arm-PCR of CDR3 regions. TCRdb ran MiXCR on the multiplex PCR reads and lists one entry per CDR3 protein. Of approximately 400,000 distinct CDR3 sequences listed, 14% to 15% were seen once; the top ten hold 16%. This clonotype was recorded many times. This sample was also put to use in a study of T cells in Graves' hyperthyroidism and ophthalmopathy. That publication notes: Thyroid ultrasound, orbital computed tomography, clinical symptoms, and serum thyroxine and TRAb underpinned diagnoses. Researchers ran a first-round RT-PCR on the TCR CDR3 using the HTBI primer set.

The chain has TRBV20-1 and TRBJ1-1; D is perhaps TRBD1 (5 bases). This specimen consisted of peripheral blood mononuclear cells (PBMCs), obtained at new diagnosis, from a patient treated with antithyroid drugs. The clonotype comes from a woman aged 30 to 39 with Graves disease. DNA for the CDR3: TGCAGTGCTAGGTCTAGGGGCGCTATGAACACTGAAGCTTTCTTT. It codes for CSARSRGAMNTEAFF.